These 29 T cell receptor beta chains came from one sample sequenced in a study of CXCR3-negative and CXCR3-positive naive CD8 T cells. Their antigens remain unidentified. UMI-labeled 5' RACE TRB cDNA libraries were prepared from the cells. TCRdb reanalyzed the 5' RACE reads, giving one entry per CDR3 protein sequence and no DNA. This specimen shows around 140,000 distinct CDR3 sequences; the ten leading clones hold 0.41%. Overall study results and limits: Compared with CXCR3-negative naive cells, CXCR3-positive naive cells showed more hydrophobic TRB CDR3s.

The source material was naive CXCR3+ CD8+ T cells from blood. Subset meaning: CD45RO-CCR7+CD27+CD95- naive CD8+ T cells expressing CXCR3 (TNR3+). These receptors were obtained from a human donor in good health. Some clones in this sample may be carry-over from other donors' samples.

CDR3 sequence reads: CASSPPAGVETQYF. This chain connects TRBV7-9 to TRBJ2-5; TCRdb selects TRBD2, and the lack of DNA leaves this call unchecked. Germline V gene data show CDR1 as SEHNR and CDR2 as FQNEAQ (reference sequence). The CDR3 covers 14 residues.

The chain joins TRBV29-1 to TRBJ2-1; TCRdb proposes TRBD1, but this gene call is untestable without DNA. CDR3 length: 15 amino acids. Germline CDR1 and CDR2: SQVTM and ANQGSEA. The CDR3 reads CSVMDRGSSYNEQFF.

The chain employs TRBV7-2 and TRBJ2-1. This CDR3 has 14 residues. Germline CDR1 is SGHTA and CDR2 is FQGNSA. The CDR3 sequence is CASSPELPYNEQFF. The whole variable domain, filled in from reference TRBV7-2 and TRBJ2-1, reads GAGVSQSPSNKVTEKGKDVELRCDPISGHTALYWYRQSLGQGLEFLIYFQGNSAPDKSGLPSDRFSAERTGGSVSTLTIQRTQQEDSAVYLCASSPELPYNEQFFGPGTRLTVL.

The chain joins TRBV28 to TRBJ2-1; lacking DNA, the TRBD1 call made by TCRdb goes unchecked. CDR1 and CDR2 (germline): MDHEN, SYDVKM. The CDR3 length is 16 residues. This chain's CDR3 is CASRLLSPGGYNEQFF.

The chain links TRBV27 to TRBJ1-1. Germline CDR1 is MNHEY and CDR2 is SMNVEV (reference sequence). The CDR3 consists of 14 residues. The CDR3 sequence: CASGWQGGNTEAFF.

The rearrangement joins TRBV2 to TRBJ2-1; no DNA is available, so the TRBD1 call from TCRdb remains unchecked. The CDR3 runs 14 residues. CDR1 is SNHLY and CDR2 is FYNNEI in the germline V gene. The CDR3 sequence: CASSATGTYNEQFF.

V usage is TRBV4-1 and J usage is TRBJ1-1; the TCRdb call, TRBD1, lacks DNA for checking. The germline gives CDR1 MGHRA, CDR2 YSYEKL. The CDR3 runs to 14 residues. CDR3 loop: CASSLQLTGDVAFF.

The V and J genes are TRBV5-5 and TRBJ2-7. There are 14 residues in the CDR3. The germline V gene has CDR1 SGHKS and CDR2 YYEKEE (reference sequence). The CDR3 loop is CASSLWADSYEQYF. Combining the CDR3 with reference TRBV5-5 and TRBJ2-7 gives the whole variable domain DAGVTQSPTHLIKTRGQQVTLRCSPISGHKSVSWYQQVLGQGPQFIFQYYEKEERGRGNFPDRFSARQFPNYSSELNVNALLLGDSALYLCASSLWADSYEQYFGPGTRLTVT.

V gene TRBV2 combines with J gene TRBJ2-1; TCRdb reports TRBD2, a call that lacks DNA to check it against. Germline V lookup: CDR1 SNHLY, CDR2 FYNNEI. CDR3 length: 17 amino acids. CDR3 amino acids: CASSEVGRESPYNEQFF.

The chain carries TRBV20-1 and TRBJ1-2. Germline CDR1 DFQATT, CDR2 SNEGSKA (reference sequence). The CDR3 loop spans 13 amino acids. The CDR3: CSARDVETYGYTF.

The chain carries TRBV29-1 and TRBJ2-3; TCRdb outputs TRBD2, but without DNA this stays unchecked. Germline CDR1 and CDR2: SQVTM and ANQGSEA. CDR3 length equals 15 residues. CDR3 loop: CSVEDPWGGTDTQYF.

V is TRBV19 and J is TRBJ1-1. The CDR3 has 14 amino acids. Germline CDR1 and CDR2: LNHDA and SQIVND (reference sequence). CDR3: CASSMVGQITEAFF.

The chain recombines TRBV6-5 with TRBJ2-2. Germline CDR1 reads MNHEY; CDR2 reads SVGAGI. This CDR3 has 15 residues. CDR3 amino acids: CASSLTRPNTGELFF.

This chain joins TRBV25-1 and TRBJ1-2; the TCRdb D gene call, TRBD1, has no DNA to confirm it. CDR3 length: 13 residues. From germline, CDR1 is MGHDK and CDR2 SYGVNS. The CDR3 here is CASSSTGLSGYTF.

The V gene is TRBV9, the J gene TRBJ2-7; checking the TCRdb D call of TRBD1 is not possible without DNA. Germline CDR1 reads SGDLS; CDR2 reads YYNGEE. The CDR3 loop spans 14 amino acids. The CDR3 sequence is CTSSPGGDSYEQYF.

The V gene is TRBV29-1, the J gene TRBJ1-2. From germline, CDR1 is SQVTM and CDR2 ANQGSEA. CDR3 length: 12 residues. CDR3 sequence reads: CSVDRQDYGYTF.

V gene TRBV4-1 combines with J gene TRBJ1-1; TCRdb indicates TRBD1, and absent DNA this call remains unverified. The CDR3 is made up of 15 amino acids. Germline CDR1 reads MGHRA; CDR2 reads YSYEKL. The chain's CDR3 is CASSRTGKEVLGAFF.

This chain's CDR3 is CARGDRQNTGELFF. The chain recombines TRBV2 with TRBJ2-2; with no DNA, the TCRdb D assignment of TRBD1 cannot be verified. CDR1 is SNHLY and CDR2 is FYNNEI in the germline V gene. The CDR3 has 14 amino acids.

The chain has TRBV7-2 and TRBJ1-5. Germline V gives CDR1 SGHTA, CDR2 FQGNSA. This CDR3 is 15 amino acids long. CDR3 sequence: CASSFGPYSNQPQHF.

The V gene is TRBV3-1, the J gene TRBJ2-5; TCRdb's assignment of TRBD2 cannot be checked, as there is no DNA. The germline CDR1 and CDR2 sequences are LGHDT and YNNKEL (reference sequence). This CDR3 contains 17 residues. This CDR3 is CASSQDSGLAGAETQYF.

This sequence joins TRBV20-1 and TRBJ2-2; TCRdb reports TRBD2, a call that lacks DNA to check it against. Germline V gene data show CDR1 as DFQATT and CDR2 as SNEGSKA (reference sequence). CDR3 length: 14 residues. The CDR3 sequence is CSARDEGGAGELFF.

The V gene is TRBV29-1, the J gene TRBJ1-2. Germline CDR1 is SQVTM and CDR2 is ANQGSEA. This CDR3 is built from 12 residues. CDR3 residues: CSVVSVNYGYTF.

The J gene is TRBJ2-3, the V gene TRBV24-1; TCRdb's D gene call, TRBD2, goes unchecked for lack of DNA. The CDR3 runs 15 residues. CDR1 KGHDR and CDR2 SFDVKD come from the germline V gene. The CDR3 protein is CATSGGEWGTDTQYF.

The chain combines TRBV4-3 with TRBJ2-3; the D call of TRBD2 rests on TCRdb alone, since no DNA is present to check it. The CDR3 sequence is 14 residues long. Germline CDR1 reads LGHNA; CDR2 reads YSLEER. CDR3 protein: CASSDGLSTDTQYF.

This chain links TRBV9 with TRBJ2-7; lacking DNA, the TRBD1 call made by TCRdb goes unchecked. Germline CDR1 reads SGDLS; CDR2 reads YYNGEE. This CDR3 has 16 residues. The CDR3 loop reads CASSATGTKRPYEQYF. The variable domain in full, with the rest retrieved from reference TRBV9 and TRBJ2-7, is DSGVTQTPKHLITATGQRVTLRCSPRSGDLSVYWYQQSLDQGLQFLIQYYNGEERAKGNILERFSAQQFPDLHSELNLSSLELGDSALYFCASSATGTKRPYEQYFGPGTRLTVT.

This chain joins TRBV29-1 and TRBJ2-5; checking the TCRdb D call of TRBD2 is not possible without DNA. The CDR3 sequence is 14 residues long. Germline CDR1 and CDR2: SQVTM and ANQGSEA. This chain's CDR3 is CSVEGAGGQETQYF. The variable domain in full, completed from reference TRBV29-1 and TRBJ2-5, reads SAVISQKPSRDICQRGTSLTIQCQVDSQVTMMFWYRQQPGQSLTLIATANQGSEATYESGFVIDKFPISRPNLTFSTLTVSNMSPEDSSIYLCSVEGAGGQETQYFGPGTRLLVL.

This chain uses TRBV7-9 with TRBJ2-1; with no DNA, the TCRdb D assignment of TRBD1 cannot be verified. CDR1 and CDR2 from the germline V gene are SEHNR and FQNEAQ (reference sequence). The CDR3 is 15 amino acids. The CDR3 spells CASSNTGAPAHEQFF.

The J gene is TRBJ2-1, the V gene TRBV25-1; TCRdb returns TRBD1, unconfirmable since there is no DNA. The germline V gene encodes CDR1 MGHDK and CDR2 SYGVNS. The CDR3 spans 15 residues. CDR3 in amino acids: CASTVSGGSYNEQFF.

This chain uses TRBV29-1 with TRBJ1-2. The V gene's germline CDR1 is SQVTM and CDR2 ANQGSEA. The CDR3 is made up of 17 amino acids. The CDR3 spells CSVFWAEHQLPDYGYTF.